These 15 T cell receptor beta chains came from one sample sequenced in a study of blood T cells in healthy people across ages. Through a sample-barcoded 5' primer and a J-beta primer mix, a second PCR was run for roughly 6 to 12 cycles. TCRdb passed the 5' RACE reads through MiXCR, listing each CDR3 protein once. The sample holds 910,000 or so distinct CDR3 sequences; 51% are singletons and the top ten take about a fifth. Material for sequencing was blood. The origin of the receptors is a woman in her sixties or seventies in good health.

The table lists this clonotype with a few counts. A read error may produce the germline difference seen at one junction end. The chain recombines TRBV7-9 with TRBJ2-6; D is possibly TRBD1 or TRBD2 (6 bases each). There are 15 residues in the CDR3. Germline assignment: CDR1 SEHNR and CDR2 FQNEAQ (reference sequence). CDR3 amino acids: CASSPQGTGANALTF. CDR3 coding DNA: TGTGCCAGCAGTCCCCAGGGGACTGGGGCCAACGCCCTGACTTTC.

This clonotype occurred a few times. This sequence joins TRBV20-1 and TRBJ2-5; D remains ambiguous. With 1 base removed from V and 5 bases from J, the gap between germline ends came to 8 bases. The CDR3 covers 12 residues. Germline values: CDR1 DFQATT, CDR2 SNEGSKA (reference sequence). The CDR3 protein is CSARGQVETQYF. DNA for the CDR3: TGCAGTGCTAGAGGACAAGTGGAGACCCAGTACTTC.

The V call is TRBV7-3, the J call TRBJ2-3; no reliable D call. V lost 1 base to trimming and J lost 7 bases, with 15 bases between them. This CDR3 is 15 amino acids long. Germline loops: CDR1 SGHTA, CDR2 FQGTGA. The CDR3 here is CASSLSENSRNTQYF. CDR3 in DNA: TGTGCCAGCAGCTTAAGTGAGAACTCCCGCAATACGCAGTATTTT.

This clonotype has more than one count but fewer than ten. The rearrangement links TRBV7-9 to TRBJ1-1; possible D gene TRBD1, 5 bases. Germline lookup yields CDR1 SEHNR and CDR2 FQNEAQ (reference sequence). The CDR3 extends over 16 amino acids. The V gene lost 5 bases and the J gene lost 3 bases, with 19 bases spanning the gap. The CDR3 region is CASSDTGEGGDTEAFF. CDR3 coding DNA: TGTGCCAGCAGCGACACAGGCGAAGGAGGAGACACTGAAGCTTTCTTT.

The chain joins TRBV20-1 to TRBJ2-1; 14 nucleotides align to TRBD2. Germline-derived CDR1 and CDR2 are DFQATT and SNEGSKA (reference sequence). Trimming took 0 bases from V and 7 from J; bases not matched to a gene: 2. The CDR3 consists of 15 residues. CDR3 residues: CSARDGTSGSNEQFF. CDR3 nucleotide sequence: TGCAGTGCTAGAGACGGGACTAGCGGGAGTAATGAGCAGTTCTTC.

This chain links TRBV25-1 with TRBJ1-1, with D possibly being TRBD1 (5 bases). The germline V gene encodes CDR1 MGHDK and CDR2 SYGVNS. The CDR3 runs to 14 residues. Trimming took 4 bases from V and 6 from J, leaving 15 bases between them. The CDR3 DNA sequence: TGTGCCAGCAGTGTCCCGGGACGGCAGTCTGAAGCTTTCTTT. As protein: CASSVPGRQSEAFF.

J is TRBJ2-5 and V is TRBV20-1; 7 bases agree with TRBD1. Trimming removed 0 bases from V and 2 bases from J; junction bases left unmatched: 6. Germline V CDR1 and CDR2: DFQATT, SNEGSKA (reference sequence). CDR3 length equals 15 residues. In nucleotides, the CDR3 is TGCAGTGCTAGAGATAGACAGGGTTGGCAAGAGACCCAGTACTTC. This translates into CSARDRQGWQETQYF.

This clonotype appeared a single time. This chain uses TRBV6-5 with TRBJ2-7, with TRBD2 as a possible D gene (5 bases). This CDR3 spans 13 amino acids. Germline CDR1 reads MNHEY; CDR2 reads SVGAGI. V was shortened by 5 bases and J by 7 bases, with 15 bases between the two germline ends. CDR3 residues: CASSDYGVSEQYF. The CDR3 DNA sequence: TGTGCCAGCAGTGACTATGGCGTGAGTGAGCAGTACTTC.

The chain combines TRBV30 with TRBJ1-3; D may be TRBD1 (6 bases). The CDR3 covers 13 residues. The V gene's germline CDR1 is GTSNPN and CDR2 SVGIG (reference sequence). V was cut by 6 bases and J by 1 base, with 10 bases left in between. For the CDR3, the DNA is TGTGCCTGTCTTACAGGGTCTGGAAACACCATATATTTT. Its translation is CACLTGSGNTIYF.

This clonotype was seen more than once but under ten times. This chain joins TRBV28 and TRBJ2-5, with a weak D call TRBD2 (6 bases). V was clipped by 7 bases and J by 5 bases, with 20 bases between them. The germline V gene has CDR1 MDHEN and CDR2 SYDVKM. The CDR3 loop spans 15 amino acids. CDR3 residues: CASTPYERSGETQYF. The CDR3 region has the DNA TGTGCCAGCACTCCCTACGAGCGGAGCGGGGAGACCCAGTACTTC.

This clonotype has a handful of counts. The chain employs TRBV7-2 and TRBJ2-1; 7 nucleotides align to TRBD1. CDR1 and CDR2 from the germline V gene are SGHTA and FQGNSA. The CDR3 covers 14 residues. V was pared by 6 bases and J by 8 bases, with 10 bases of the junction left unmatched. CDR3 bases: TGTGCCAGCAGTCCATCGACAGGGTTTGATGAGCAGTTCTTC. Protein sequence: CASSPSTGFDEQFF.

CDR3: CASSKVVEETQYF. The DNA for the CDR3 is TGTGCCAGCAGCAAAGTAGTTGAAGAGACCCAGTACTTC. The gene calls are TRBV21-1 and TRBJ2-5. TRBV21-1 has pseudogene status. The CDR3 spans 13 residues.

This clonotype came up once. This chain joins TRBV28 and TRBJ2-7, with D possibly being TRBD1 or TRBD2 (7 bases each). Germline V gene sequence: CDR1 MDHEN, CDR2 SYDVKM. CDR3 length: 16 amino acids. Trimming took off 4 bases at V and 0 bases at J, with 16 bases between the two ends. The DNA of the CDR3 is TGTGCCAGCAGTTCCCGACAGGGAGGGGACTCCTACGAGCAGTACTTC. Translation gives CASSSRQGGDSYEQYF.

The V and J genes are TRBV5-8 and TRBJ2-3; D is uncertain. Trimming took 2 bases from V and 5 from J, leaving 12 bases between them. The CDR3 totals 14 residues. Germline V gene sequence: CDR1 SGHTS, CDR2 YDEGEE. CDR3 coding DNA: TGTGCCAGCAGCTTCGTCTCCGCACAAGATACGCAGTATTTT. It encodes CASSFVSAQDTQYF.

This clonotype was counted only a few times. This CDR3 is CASSPPSGHHYEQYF. Here the CDR3 DNA reads TGTGCCAGCAGCCCGCCCTCGGGACACCACTACGAGCAGTACTTC. The V call is TRBV7-9, the J call TRBJ2-7, with a weak D call TRBD1 (6 bases). Per germline, CDR1 SEHNR and CDR2 FQNEAQ (reference sequence). V was cut by 5 bases and J by 3 bases, with 17 bases left in between. The CDR3 contains 15 residues.